Presented here are 2 T cell receptor beta chains from one specimen sequenced in a study of blood T cell repertoires in COVID-19. Assay: immunoSEQ multiplex PCR; the TCRdb copy retains only in-frame clones and omits some. Of over 250,000 clones in the sample, over 75% were seen once. Sequencing was performed on peripheral blood. The source is a human donor in a cohort sampled during active COVID-19.

CDR3 nucleotide sequence: TGTGCCAGCAGTCCACAGTACTCTGGAAACACCATATATTTT. Encoded protein: CASSPQYSGNTIYF. The chain combines TRBV27 with TRBJ1-3; D unresolved. The V end was cut by 5 bases, the J end by 0 bases, with 8 bases between. The CDR3 sequence is 14 residues long. Germline CDR1 reads MNHEY; CDR2 reads SMNVEV (reference sequence).

CDR3 residues: CASSVSPSDRGTYGYTF. CDR3 coding DNA: TGTGCCAGCAGCGTAAGTCCTTCGGACAGGGGGACCTATGGCTACACCTTC. The chain uses TRBV9 and TRBJ1-2; 10 bases are a match to TRBD1. V lost 1 base and J lost 4; bases outside the gene matches: 10. The CDR3 sequence is 17 residues long. Germline V gene sequence: CDR1 SGDLS, CDR2 YYNGEE. Full variable domain (rest looked up from reference TRBV9 and TRBJ1-2): DSGVTQTPKHLITATGQRVTLRCSPRSGDLSVYWYQQSLDQGLQFLIQYYNGEERAKGNILERFSAQQFPDLHSELNLSSLELGDSALYFCASSVSPSDRGTYGYTFGSGTRLTVV.